Following are 12 T cell receptor beta chains from one sample sequenced in a study of vaccination effects on CD4 cells after COVID-19. With the ViraFEST assay, the study expanded antigen-specific CD4+ T cells using viral peptide pools, then sequenced them. Isolating CD4+ T cells followed approximately 11 days of culture. Participants were given two doses of BNT162b2 or mRNA-1273 vaccine. Profiling relied on immunoSEQ multiplex PCR, and the TCRdb table lists in-frame clones only, not all of them. The repertoire holds 25,000 to 30,000 clones, roughly four fifths seen once, with 14% in the top ten. No antigen has been identified for these receptors. The sample consisted of CD4+ T cells from PBMCs cultured with HCoV-229E spike peptides, taken after COVID-19 vaccination. All receptors come from a human donor who received a COVID-19 vaccine.

The J gene is TRBJ2-7, the V gene TRBV27, with D tentatively TRBD2 (5 bases). CDR3 length: 14 amino acids. V lost 2 bases and J lost 3, with 11 bases in between. The germline V gene has CDR1 MNHEY and CDR2 SMNVEV (reference sequence). CDR3 coding DNA: TGTGCCAGCAGTTTACGATGGGGAGACTACGAGCAGTACTTC. Translated, it gives CASSLRWGDYEQYF.

This clone was seen a few times. This sequence joins TRBV2 and TRBJ1-5; D gene unclear. The V gene's germline CDR1 is SNHLY and CDR2 FYNNEI. CDR3 length: 14 residues. Trimming stripped 4 bases from V and 1 base from J, with 8 bases between. The CDR3 region is CASSVRQSNQPQHF. CDR3 nucleotide sequence: TGTGCCAGCAGTGTCCGGCAGAGCAATCAGCCCCAGCATTTT.

This chain connects TRBV5-1 to TRBJ1-1, with 8 positions matching TRBD1. The J segment lost 1 base and the V segment lost 6 bases, leaving 11 bases of the junction unmatched. This CDR3 is 16 amino acids long. Germline assignment: CDR1 SGHRS and CDR2 YFSETQ. As DNA, the CDR3 is TGCGCCAGCAACCAGGGGGCCGGGGCTTCGAACACTGAAGCTTTCTTT. Translation gives CASNQGAGASNTEAFF. Full variable domain (rest looked up from reference TRBV5-1 and TRBJ1-1): KAGVTQTPRYLIKTRGQQVTLSCSPISGHRSVSWYQQTPGQGLQFLFEYFSETQRNKGNFPGRFSGRQFSNSRSEMNVSTLELGDSALYLCASNQGAGASNTEAFFGQGTRLTVV.

This rearrangement joins TRBV3-1 (or the pseudogene TRBV3-2) to TRBJ2-3; 8 nucleotides agree with TRBD1. The CDR3 consists of 17 residues. Unmatched junction bases numbered 9, after V lost 2 bases and J lost 2 bases. CDR1 and CDR2 from the germline V gene are LGHDT and YNNKEL (reference sequence). The CDR3 DNA reads TGTGCCAGCAGCCAAAAAAGGACAGGGCGTTTCACAGATACGCAGTATTTT. Translation gives CASSQKRTGRFTDTQYF.

The chain recombines TRBV6-5 with TRBJ2-4; 9 bases agree with TRBD1. The V gene end was trimmed by 8 bases and the J gene end by 12 bases; junction bases not matched to a gene: 14. CDR1 and CDR2 from the germline V gene are MNHEY and SVGAGI. The CDR3 is 14 amino acids. CDR3 DNA: TGTGCCAGCGACGGACAGGGGAGACCGAACGATCAGTACTTC. The encoded protein is CASDGQGRPNDQYF.

This clone came up once. V gene TRBV4-1 combines with J gene TRBJ2-2; D tentatively reads TRBD1 or TRBD2 (5 bases each). Germline loops: CDR1 MGHRA, CDR2 YSYEKL. The ends were cut back, 1 base at V and 4 bases at J, with 13 bases in the middle. The CDR3 is 16 amino acids. Written as DNA, the CDR3 is TGCGCCAGCAGCCAAGTGCCAGGGACCGGCACCGGGGAGCTGTTTTTT. It codes for CASSQVPGTGTGELFF.

The V and J genes are TRBV18 and TRBJ1-2, with D possibly being TRBD1 (5 bases). The CDR3 is made up of 14 amino acids. Germline CDR1 reads KGHSH; CDR2 reads LQKENI. Trimming cost V 1 base and J 8 bases, with 14 bases left between them. CDR3 nucleotide sequence: TGTGCCAGCTCACCACTGGTCAGGGAGAACGGCTACACCTTC. Its protein is CASSPLVRENGYTF.

The chain recombines TRBV23-1 with TRBJ2-7; D is possibly TRBD1 (5 bases). TRBV23-1 is reported as an ORF; its role is uncertain. The CDR3 has 17 amino acids. Trimming removed 1 base at V and 3 bases at J, with 19 bases between. The CDR3 sequence is CASSQFKRRVTSYEQYF. The CDR3 DNA follows: TGCGCCAGCAGTCAATTTAAACGCAGGGTAACGAGCTACGAGCAGTACTTC.

The chain carries TRBV27 and TRBJ2-1, with 9 bases aligning to TRBD1. This CDR3 is built from 15 residues. Losses at the gene ends were 5 bases for V and 0 bases for J; bases not matched to a gene: 2. Germline assignment: CDR1 MNHEY and CDR2 SMNVEV (reference sequence). The CDR3 spells CASSRQGVSYNEQFF. The CDR3 DNA is TGTGCCAGCAGTCGACAGGGGGTCTCCTACAATGAGCAGTTCTTC.

This clone is labeled medium-sized. The sample carries other DNA sequences with the same CDR3. The chain joins TRBV4-1 to TRBJ2-5; D possibly corresponds to TRBD1 (6 bases). In germline, CDR1 is MGHRA, CDR2 YSYEKL. V was pared by 4 bases and J by 5 bases, with 17 bases between. The CDR3 sequence is 15 residues long. The CDR3 region is CASSPEDSPRETQYF. CDR3 sequence (DNA): TGCGCCAGCAGCCCTGAGGACAGCCCTCGGGAGACCCAGTACTTC.

CDR3 DNA: TGTGCCACCAGTGGGGAACTTAGCAATCAGCCCCAGCATTTT. Translated, it gives CATSGELSNQPQHF. The V gene is TRBV24-1, the J gene TRBJ1-5; D gene uncertain. Deletions cut 5 bases from V and 0 bases from J, with 7 bases between. The CDR3 is 14 amino acids. CDR1 is KGHDR, CDR2 SFDVKD, per germline.

The chain carries TRBV4-1 and TRBJ2-3; 10 bases fit TRBD1. The germline gives CDR1 MGHRA, CDR2 YSYEKL. V was clipped by 5 bases and J by 5 bases; unmatched bases: 16. The CDR3 covers 18 residues. The DNA of the CDR3 is TGCGCCAGCAGCTCGATCCCCACACGGACAGGGGGAATAGATACGCAGTATTTT. Amino acid sequence: CASSSIPTRTGGIDTQYF.